Following are 26 T cell receptor beta chains from one sample sequenced in a study of T cells expressing NK-cell markers. TCRdb re-called the 5' RACE reads; one entry per CDR3 protein, DNA not given. The ten most abundant clones cover approximately 0.39% of a sample with 250,000 to 300,000 distinct CDR3 sequences. Specimen: blood T cells: a sorted CD56 or NKG2C T cell subset, CD4+ or CD8+ T cells, or bulk PBMC T cells (not recorded which). The receptors shown here come from a man between 18 and 29 years old in good health.

V usage is TRBV20-1 and J usage is TRBJ2-5. The germline gives CDR1 DFQATT, CDR2 SNEGSKA (reference sequence). This CDR3 is 13 amino acids long. The CDR3: CSASVPRQETQYF.

The rearrangement joins TRBV9 to TRBJ2-1; absent DNA, TCRdb's TRBD1 call cannot be checked. This CDR3 has 13 amino acids. Germline CDR1 is SGDLS and CDR2 is YYNGEE. This CDR3 is CASSSRQPNEQFF.

This chain links TRBV29-1 with TRBJ2-1; absent DNA, TCRdb's TRBD2 call cannot be checked. This CDR3 is built from 14 residues. Germline V gene sequence: CDR1 SQVTM, CDR2 ANQGSEA. CDR3: CSVAPSASKNEQFF.

J is TRBJ2-1 and V is TRBV5-1; TCRdb proposes TRBD2, but this gene call is untestable without DNA. The length of the CDR3 is 15 residues. Germline V gives CDR1 SGHRS, CDR2 YFSETQ. CDR3 region: CASSLSGRYVDEQFF.

V usage is TRBV6-5 and J usage is TRBJ2-1; the TCRdb call, TRBD2, lacks DNA for checking. The CDR3 is 12 residues long. Germline V CDR1 and CDR2: MNHEY, SVGAGI. The CDR3 region is CASSRPAREQFF.

The CDR3 is CASSRQRVDEQYF. The V gene is TRBV4-1, the J gene TRBJ2-7. This CDR3 contains 13 residues. From germline, CDR1 is MGHRA and CDR2 YSYEKL.

This chain links TRBV6-1 with TRBJ1-2; there is no DNA to check the TCRdb D call of TRBD1. The CDR3 has 13 residues. The germline CDR1 and CDR2 sequences are MNHNS and SASEGT. The CDR3 loop is CAISGTGLGGYTF.

This sequence joins TRBV7-2 and TRBJ2-2; the D call from TCRdb, TRBD2, cannot be confirmed without DNA. The CDR3 totals 14 residues. Germline V gene data show CDR1 as SGHTA and CDR2 as FQGNSA. CDR3 sequence: CASSFVTSSGELFF.

V usage is TRBV6-1 and J usage is TRBJ2-5; no DNA is available, so the TRBD1 call from TCRdb remains unchecked. The CDR3 runs 17 residues. Germline lookup yields CDR1 MNHNS and CDR2 SASEGT. This chain's CDR3 is CASRRITGTGWLETQYF.

The chain carries TRBV3-1 and TRBJ1-6; TCRdb selects TRBD1, and the lack of DNA leaves this call unchecked. This CDR3 is 11 amino acids long. Germline V CDR1 and CDR2: LGHDT, YNNKEL (reference sequence). CDR3 loop: CASSQRGPLHF.

This chain joins TRBV12-3 or TRBV12-4 and TRBJ1-1; the TCRdb call, TRBD1, lacks DNA for checking. The CDR3 length is 12 residues. The CDR3: CASSRGSTEAFF.

The rearrangement links TRBV29-1 to TRBJ2-2; absent DNA, TCRdb's TRBD2 call cannot be checked. This CDR3 region has 15 residues. Germline V lookup: CDR1 SQVTM, CDR2 ANQGSEA. The CDR3 spells CSVEQPGLAVGELFF.

This CDR3 is CASSLGGRQETQYF. V usage is TRBV7-7 and J usage is TRBJ2-5; TCRdb outputs TRBD1, but without DNA this stays unchecked. Looked up from germline, CDR1 is SSHAT and CDR2 is FNYEAQ (reference sequence). The CDR3 length is 14 residues.

The chain uses TRBV10-1 and TRBJ1-1. CDR3 length: 13 residues. Germline V gene data show CDR1 as WNHNN and CDR2 as SYGVQD (reference sequence). CDR3 protein: CASRDGSRGEAFF.

The chain employs TRBV6-5 and TRBJ1-2. Germline loops: CDR1 MNHEY, CDR2 SVGAGI. The CDR3 covers 14 residues. The CDR3 spells CASSYPGRGGGYTF.

The chain carries TRBV15 and TRBJ2-7; TCRdb outputs TRBD1, but without DNA this stays unchecked. Germline CDR1 and CDR2: LNHNV and YYDKDF (reference sequence). The CDR3 loop spans 16 amino acids. CDR3 protein: CATSRETGQGYYEQYF.

The chain has TRBV5-1 and TRBJ1-5. This CDR3 is built from 14 residues. The germline gives CDR1 SGHRS, CDR2 YFSETQ. The CDR3 reads CASSAGTANQPQHF.

This sequence joins TRBV5-6 and TRBJ2-3; there is no DNA to check the TCRdb D call of TRBD2. The CDR3 has 20 residues. Germline values: CDR1 SGHDT, CDR2 YYEEEE. CDR3 residues: CASSHRLKTGLAGRRDTQYF. The full variable domain, in which reference TRBV5-6 and TRBJ2-3 provide the parts outside the CDR3, is DAGVTQSPTHLIKTRGQQVTLRCSPKSGHDTVSWYQQALGQGPQFIFQYYEEEERQRGNFPDRFSGHQFPNYSSELNVNALLLGDSALYLCASSHRLKTGLAGRRDTQYFGPGTRLTVL.

This chain connects TRBV20-1 to TRBJ2-3; TCRdb's D call, TRBD2, is unchecked because there is no DNA. Germline V lookup: CDR1 DFQATT, CDR2 SNEGSKA (reference sequence). This CDR3 comprises 12 residues. CDR3 sequence reads: CSGASSTDTQYF.

This chain's CDR3 is CASSQVGWTENTEAFF. The chain couples TRBV4-2 to TRBJ1-1; TCRdb calls TRBD1, which cannot be checked without DNA. The CDR3 totals 16 residues. Germline CDR1 and CDR2: LGHNA and YNFKEQ.

The CDR3: CASSRPTGTGANVLTF. The chain uses TRBV7-2 and TRBJ2-6; TCRdb designates TRBD1, a call that cannot be tested without DNA. Germline V gives CDR1 SGHTA, CDR2 FQGNSA. The CDR3 covers 16 residues.

The chain joins TRBV12-3 or TRBV12-4 to TRBJ1-4. This CDR3 comprises 13 residues. CDR3 amino acids: CATMDGYNEKLFF.

This CDR3 is CASSSPSGATYEQYF. The gene calls are TRBV28 and TRBJ2-7; the TRBD2 assignment by TCRdb is unverifiable without DNA. The CDR3 loop spans 15 amino acids. CDR1 MDHEN and CDR2 SYDVKM come from the germline V gene.

Here the CDR3 reads CSAFPDGRAAADTQYF. The chain combines TRBV20-1 with TRBJ2-3; TCRdb's D gene call, TRBD2, goes unchecked for lack of DNA. Germline V gene lookup returns CDR1 DFQATT and CDR2 SNEGSKA (reference sequence). The CDR3 runs 16 residues.

The chain's CDR3 is CASSPRPVNSPLHF. The chain couples TRBV18 to TRBJ1-6. CDR3 length equals 14 residues. Per the germline V gene, CDR1 is KGHSH and CDR2 is LQKENI.

The chain uses TRBV24-1 and TRBJ2-1; TCRdb's D call of TRBD2 is untestable without DNA. The germline CDR1 and CDR2 sequences are KGHDR and SFDVKD. This CDR3 contains 15 residues. CDR3 region: CATSDRGRGGNEQFF.